These 7 T cell receptor beta chains were sequenced from one sample in a study of blood T cells in healthy people across ages. It was with a sample-barcoded 5' primer and a J-beta primer mix that a second PCR of roughly 7 to 12 cycles was run. Each CDR3 protein is one row after TCRdb ran MiXCR on the 5' RACE reads. Among some 1.5 million distinct CDR3 sequences, roughly 43% were seen once, and the ten largest hold roughly 3.7%. Input material: blood. The receptors come from a woman aged 18-29 years in good health.

This chain joins TRBV7-9 and TRBJ2-1; tentative D call: TRBD2 (5 bases). V lost 4 bases and J lost 7, with 14 bases in between. CDR1 is SEHNR and CDR2 is FQNEAQ in the germline V gene (reference sequence). This CDR3 spans 14 amino acids. The CDR3 sequence is CASSYGRVINEQFF. For the CDR3, the DNA is TGTGCCAGCAGCTACGGGCGGGTGATAAATGAGCAGTTCTTC.

This clonotype has just a few counts. This chain links TRBV6-5 with TRBJ2-7; D possibly matches TRBD1 or TRBD2 (5 bases each). Germline CDR1 MNHEY, CDR2 SVGAGI. CDR3 length: 15 amino acids. V was clipped by 0 bases and J by 2 bases, with 11 bases between them. CDR3 coding DNA: TGTGCCAGCAGTTACTCCGGGGACGGTACCTACGAGCAGTACTTC. It translates to CASSYSGDGTYEQYF.

The chain recombines TRBV2 with TRBJ2-7, with unresolved D. Deletions cut 1 base from V and 1 base from J, with 5 bases between. This CDR3 region has 13 residues. Looked up from germline, CDR1 is SNHLY and CDR2 is FYNNEI. The CDR3 DNA sequence: TGTGCCAGCAGTGAAGACAAGTCCTACGAGCAGTACTTC. Protein sequence: CASSEDKSYEQYF.

The chain is built from TRBV3-1 and TRBJ1-1, with D maybe TRBD1 (5 bases). V was clipped by 4 bases and J by 1 base, with 10 bases between them. This CDR3 is built from 14 residues. Germline CDR1 LGHDT, CDR2 YNNKEL (reference sequence). CDR3 DNA: TGTGCCAGCAGCCCGATGGGGCAGAACACTGAAGCTTTCTTT. Translated, it gives CASSPMGQNTEAFF.

Details on this clonotype: A read error may explain this, as a much larger clone is one base away. The chain has TRBV7-2 and TRBJ2-7; 10 bases are shared with TRBD2. Germline V gives CDR1 SGHTA, CDR2 FQGNSA. This CDR3 spans 14 amino acids. Trimming at V came to 7 bases and at J to 0 bases, leaving 3 bases not matched to a gene. CDR3 residues: CASTRTSGSYEQYF. CDR3 DNA: TGTGCCAGCACCCGGACTAGCGGCTCCTACGAGCAGTACTTC.

The gene calls are TRBV7-2 and TRBJ2-5, with 10 positions matching TRBD1. Germline assignment: CDR1 SGHTA and CDR2 FQGNSA. Trimming at V came to 1 base and at J to 4 bases, leaving 6 bases not matched to a gene. CDR3 length: 16 amino acids. CDR3 region: CASSLVETGGAETQYF. In DNA form, the CDR3 reads TGTGCCAGCAGCTTAGTGGAGACAGGGGGCGCAGAGACCCAGTACTTC.

This clonotype occurred a few times. The rearrangement joins TRBV6-6 to TRBJ1-2; unclear D gene. The V and J ends lost 6 bases and 4 bases respectively, with 12 bases between them. The CDR3 is 13 residues long. Germline CDR1 MNHNY, CDR2 SVGAGI (reference sequence). CDR3 nucleotides: TGTGCCAGCAGAGCGGGTTTTCTCTATGGCTACACCTTC. Amino acids: CASRAGFLYGYTF.